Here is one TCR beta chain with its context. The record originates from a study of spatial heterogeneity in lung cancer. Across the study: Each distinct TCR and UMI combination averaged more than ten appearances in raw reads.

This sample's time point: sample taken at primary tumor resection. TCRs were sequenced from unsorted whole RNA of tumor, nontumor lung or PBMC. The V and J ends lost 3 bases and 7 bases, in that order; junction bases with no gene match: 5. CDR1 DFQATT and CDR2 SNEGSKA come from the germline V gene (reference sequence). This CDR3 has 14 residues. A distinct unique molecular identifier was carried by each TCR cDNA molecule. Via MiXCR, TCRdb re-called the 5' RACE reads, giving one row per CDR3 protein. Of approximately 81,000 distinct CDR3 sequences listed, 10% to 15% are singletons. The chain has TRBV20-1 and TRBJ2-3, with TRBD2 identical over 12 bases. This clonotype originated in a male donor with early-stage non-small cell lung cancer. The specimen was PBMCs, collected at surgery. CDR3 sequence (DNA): TGCAGTGCTAGCTCTAGCGGGGGGGCCAATACGCAGTATTTT. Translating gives CSASSSGGANTQYF.